The clone carrying this T cell receptor beta chain was counted a few times. These data come from a study of blood T cells in healthy people across ages. V was pared by 1 base and J by 0 bases, with 9 bases of the junction left unmatched. Germline V lookup: CDR1 MGHDK, CDR2 SYGVNS. The CDR3 covers 18 residues. With a J-beta primer mix and a sample-barcoded 5' primer, a second PCR ran 7 to 11 cycles. Each CDR3 protein is one row after TCRdb ran MiXCR on the 5' RACE reads. The sample records hundreds of thousands of distinct CDR3 sequences, 55% to 75% being singletons. The specimen was blood. This TCR came from a man aged 30 to 45 in good health. V and J are TRBV25-1 and TRBJ2-1; TRBD2 matches 7 bases. CDR3 nucleotides: TGTGCCAGCAGTGAATTGCGGCTAGCGGTCGACTCCTACAATGAGCAGTTCTTC. Translating gives CASSELRLAVDSYNEQFF.